Listed below are T cell receptor beta chains from one sample, sequenced in a study of T cell responses to AZD1222 COVID-19 vaccine. Sequenced by immunoSEQ multiplex PCR; TCRdb stores in-frame clones only, minus some. The table has 100,000 to 120,000 clones, 81% seen once. The material was peripheral blood, obtained on day 0 of AZD1222 vaccination. The source is an adult in good health. CDR3s include the opening cysteine and the closing phenylalanine or tryptophan. The order of the fields is D gene, CDR3 length, V gene, J gene, clone size, CDR3 protein, CDR3 DNA. The D gene is left open where the match is weak. Clone size is given for some rows only: seen once, a few or many times, or a class if the clone is expanded.

D gene: .
CDR3 length: 17
V gene: TRBV5-6
J gene: TRBJ2-5
clone size: .
CDR3 protein: CASSLAIRERVFETQYF
CDR3 DNA: TGTGCCAGCAGCCTCGCCATCCGGGAGAGGGTATTTGAGACCCAGTACTTC

D gene: .
CDR3 length: 15
V gene: TRBV6-1
J gene: TRBJ1-1
clone size: .
CDR3 protein: CASSEGGRFHVEAFF
CDR3 DNA: TGTGCCAGCAGTGAAGGGGGCCGATTTCACGTTGAAGCTTTCTTT

D gene: .
CDR3 length: 14
V gene: TRBV28
J gene: TRBJ2-7
clone size: .
CDR3 protein: CASSFQGGGYEQYF
CDR3 DNA: TGTGCCAGCAGTTTTCAGGGAGGAGGCTACGAGCAGTACTTC

D gene: .
CDR3 length: 13
V gene: TRBV6-5
J gene: TRBJ1-1
clone size: few
CDR3 protein: CASRSPVNTEAFF
CDR3 DNA: TGTGCCAGCAGAAGCCCGGTGAACACTGAAGCTTTCTTT

D gene: .
CDR3 length: 13
V gene: TRBV3-1/TRBV3-2
J gene: TRBJ1-2
clone size: .
CDR3 protein: CASSPFKGHGYTF
CDR3 DNA: TGTGCCAGCAGCCCGTTCAAGGGGCATGGCTACACCTTC

D gene: .
CDR3 length: 16
V gene: TRBV7-9
J gene: TRBJ1-3
clone size: .
CDR3 protein: CASSEGQPKGGNTIYF
CDR3 DNA: TGTGCCAGCAGCGAGGGGCAGCCGAAAGGTGGAAACACCATATATTTT

D gene: TRBD2
CDR3 length: 15
V gene: TRBV2
J gene: TRBJ2-1
clone size: .
CDR3 protein: CASRLLAGYGNEQFF
CDR3 DNA: TGTGCCAGCAGACTACTAGCGGGCTACGGCAATGAGCAGTTCTTC

D gene: .
CDR3 length: 14
V gene: TRBV5-1
J gene: TRBJ1-2
clone size: once
CDR3 protein: CASSQGDVNRGYTF
CDR3 DNA: TGCGCCAGCAGCCAGGGAGACGTGAATAGAGGCTACACCTTC

D gene: .
CDR3 length: 15
V gene: TRBV6-6
J gene: TRBJ2-2
clone size: .
CDR3 protein: CASSRKVGGPGELFF
CDR3 DNA: TGTGCCAGCAGCCGCAAGGTGGGGGGGCCCGGGGAGCTGTTTTTT

D gene: .
CDR3 length: 16
V gene: TRBV3-1/TRBV3-2
J gene: TRBJ2-1
clone size: .
CDR3 protein: CASSRGRDLRFNEQFF
CDR3 DNA: TGTGCCAGCAGCCGAGGCCGGGACCTAAGGTTCAATGAGCAGTTCTTC

D gene: TRBD1
CDR3 length: 15
V gene: TRBV28
J gene: TRBJ1-5
clone size: once
CDR3 protein: CASRSTGTYYQPQHF
CDR3 DNA: TGTGCCAGCAGGTCGACAGGGACTTACTATCAGCCCCAGCATTTT

D gene: .
CDR3 length: 14
V gene: TRBV9
J gene: TRBJ1-4
clone size: .
CDR3 protein: CASSAERRAGELFF
CDR3 DNA: TGTGCCAGCAGCGCTGAACGGAGGGCAGGAGAACTGTTTTTT

D gene: .
CDR3 length: 13
V gene: TRBV6-5
J gene: TRBJ2-7
clone size: few
CDR3 protein: CASTGVTKYEQYF
CDR3 DNA: TGTGCCAGCACTGGGGTGACTAAATACGAGCAGTACTTC

D gene: .
CDR3 length: 14
V gene: TRBV20-1
J gene: TRBJ1-5
clone size: .
CDR3 protein: CSASGAGNNQPQHF
CDR3 DNA: TGCAGTGCTAGTGGTGCAGGGAACAATCAGCCCCAGCATTTT

D gene: TRBD1
CDR3 length: 18
V gene: TRBV6-2/TRBV6-3
J gene: TRBJ1-1
clone size: .
CDR3 protein: CASSWTGELGPTNTEAFF
CDR3 DNA: TGTGCCAGCAGTTGGACAGGGGAATTGGGCCCGACGAACACTGAAGCTTTCTTT

D gene: .
CDR3 length: 9
V gene: TRBV7-3
J gene: TRBJ2-3
clone size: .
CDR3 protein: CASTDTQYF
CDR3 DNA: TGTGCCAGTACAGATACGCAGTATTTT

D gene: .
CDR3 length: 13
V gene: TRBV28
J gene: TRBJ2-7
clone size: few
CDR3 protein: CASRRHGQLQQYF
CDR3 DNA: TGTGCCAGCAGACGGCACGGACAGCTCCAGCAGTACTTC

D gene: TRBD1
CDR3 length: 14
V gene: TRBV3-1/TRBV3-2
J gene: TRBJ1-2
clone size: .
CDR3 protein: CASSPLGQGFGYTF
CDR3 DNA: TGTGCCAGCAGCCCTCTGGGACAGGGCTTTGGCTACACCTTC

D gene: TRBD2
CDR3 length: 16
V gene: TRBV11-2
J gene: TRBJ2-1
clone size: .
CDR3 protein: CASSRRLAGGINEQFF
CDR3 DNA: TGTGCCAGCAGCCGTAGACTAGCGGGAGGTATTAATGAGCAGTTCTTC

D gene: .
CDR3 length: 16
V gene: TRBV7-2
J gene: TRBJ1-2
clone size: .
CDR3 protein: CASSLSRQTSNYGYTF
CDR3 DNA: TGTGCCAGCAGCTTATCCCGCCAGACAAGTAACTATGGCTACACCTTC

D gene: .
CDR3 length: 16
V gene: TRBV18
J gene: TRBJ1-5
clone size: .
CDR3 protein: CASSPFGGEGNQPQHF
CDR3 DNA: TGTGCCAGCTCACCATTCGGGGGAGAAGGGAATCAGCCCCAGCATTTT

D gene: .
CDR3 length: 15
V gene: TRBV6-6
J gene: TRBJ1-4
clone size: few
CDR3 protein: CASSYGQATNEKLFF
CDR3 DNA: TGTGCCAGCAGTTACGGGCAGGCAACTAATGAAAAACTGTTTTTT

D gene: .
CDR3 length: 13
V gene: TRBV12-3/TRBV12-4
J gene: TRBJ2-7
clone size: .
CDR3 protein: CASRVSTSYEQYF
CDR3 DNA: TGTGCCAGCAGGGTAAGCACCTCCTACGAGCAGTACTTC

D gene: .
CDR3 length: 14
V gene: TRBV7-3
J gene: TRBJ2-3
clone size: .
CDR3 protein: CASSLGLRTDTQYF
CDR3 DNA: TGTGCCAGCAGCCTGGGACTCCGCACAGATACGCAGTATTTT

D gene: .
CDR3 length: 16
V gene: TRBV5-8
J gene: TRBJ2-2
clone size: once
CDR3 protein: CAIRPGDWSNTGELFF
CDR3 DNA: TGTGCCATCCGCCCTGGGGACTGGTCGAACACCGGGGAGCTGTTTTTT

D gene: .
CDR3 length: 12
V gene: TRBV6-1
J gene: TRBJ2-7
clone size: .
CDR3 protein: CASSEWDYEQYF
CDR3 DNA: TGTGCCAGCAGTGAATGGGACTACGAGCAGTACTTC

D gene: .
CDR3 length: 12
V gene: TRBV11-2
J gene: TRBJ1-1
clone size: .
CDR3 protein: CASSPQGTEAFF
CDR3 DNA: TGTGCCAGCAGCCCACAGGGCACTGAAGCTTTCTTT

D gene: .
CDR3 length: 15
V gene: TRBV19
J gene: TRBJ1-4
clone size: .
CDR3 protein: CASSRPPSANEKLFF
CDR3 DNA: TGTGCCAGTAGCCGACCCCCTTCGGCTAATGAAAAACTGTTTTTT

D gene: .
CDR3 length: 16
V gene: TRBV5-1
J gene: TRBJ2-1
clone size: .
CDR3 protein: CASSLDGQLTYNEQFF
CDR3 DNA: TGCGCCAGCAGCTTGGACGGACAGCTGACCTACAATGAGCAGTTCTTC

D gene: .
CDR3 length: 14
V gene: TRBV5-1
J gene: TRBJ2-5
clone size: once
CDR3 protein: CATSTRGRGETQYF
CDR3 DNA: TGCGCCACCTCGACCAGGGGAAGGGGAGAGACCCAGTACTTC

D gene: .
CDR3 length: 14
V gene: TRBV3-1/TRBV3-2
J gene: TRBJ2-3
clone size: .
CDR3 protein: CASAKRGHTDTQYF
CDR3 DNA: TGTGCCAGCGCAAAGCGGGGACACACAGATACGCAGTATTTT

D gene: .
CDR3 length: 13
V gene: TRBV3-1/TRBV3-2
J gene: TRBJ1-1
clone size: .
CDR3 protein: CASSQMRATEAFF
CDR3 DNA: TGTGCCAGCAGCCAAATGAGGGCCACTGAAGCTTTCTTT

D gene: TRBD2
CDR3 length: 16
V gene: TRBV4-3
J gene: TRBJ2-3
clone size: .
CDR3 protein: CASSLQAGGATDTQYF
CDR3 DNA: TGCGCCAGCAGCCTCCAAGCGGGGGGGGCCACAGATACGCAGTATTTT

D gene: TRBD2
CDR3 length: 17
V gene: TRBV3-1/TRBV3-2
J gene: TRBJ2-5
clone size: once
CDR3 protein: CASSPRTSGGALGTQYF
CDR3 DNA: TGTGCCAGCAGCCCCAGGACTAGCGGGGGGGCCTTGGGGACCCAGTACTTC

D gene: .
CDR3 length: 14
V gene: TRBV30
J gene: TRBJ2-2
clone size: .
CDR3 protein: CAWGMGAGTGELFF
CDR3 DNA: TGTGCCTGGGGGATGGGTGCGGGCACCGGGGAGCTGTTTTTT

D gene: .
CDR3 length: 13
V gene: TRBV18
J gene: TRBJ2-3
clone size: .
CDR3 protein: CASSPQKYGTQYF
CDR3 DNA: TGTGCCAGCTCACCTCAAAAGTATGGTACGCAGTATTTT

D gene: .
CDR3 length: 12
V gene: TRBV5-4
J gene: TRBJ2-7
clone size: few
CDR3 protein: CASSYYGHEQYF
CDR3 DNA: TGTGCCAGCAGCTATTACGGGCACGAGCAGTACTTC

D gene: TRBD1
CDR3 length: 13
V gene: TRBV12-3/TRBV12-4
J gene: TRBJ2-3
clone size: .
CDR3 protein: CASRGQGADTQYF
CDR3 DNA: TGTGCCAGCAGGGGACAGGGGGCAGATACGCAGTATTTT

D gene: .
CDR3 length: 11
V gene: TRBV30
J gene: TRBJ1-6
clone size: .
CDR3 protein: CAWSVRSSLHF
CDR3 DNA: TGTGCCTGGAGTGTACGGTCATCCCTCCACTTT

D gene: .
CDR3 length: 11
V gene: TRBV18
J gene: TRBJ1-3
clone size: .
CDR3 protein: CASSPGNTIYF
CDR3 DNA: TGTGCCAGCTCACCTGGAAACACCATATATTTT

D gene: .
CDR3 length: 17
V gene: TRBV15
J gene: TRBJ2-1
clone size: few
CDR3 protein: CATSRVEQATPGNEQFF
CDR3 DNA: TGTGCCACCAGCAGAGTTGAACAGGCCACCCCGGGCAATGAGCAGTTCTTC

D gene: TRBD1
CDR3 length: 16
V gene: TRBV28
J gene: TRBJ1-6
clone size: .
CDR3 protein: CASSKGAQGWNSPLHF
CDR3 DNA: TGTGCCAGCTCAAAGGGGGCCCAAGGTTGGAATTCACCCCTCCACTTT

D gene: .
CDR3 length: 13
V gene: TRBV19
J gene: TRBJ1-5
clone size: .
CDR3 protein: CASSLQAPQPQHF
CDR3 DNA: TGTGCCAGTAGTCTCCAGGCACCTCAGCCCCAGCATTTT

D gene: .
CDR3 length: 13
V gene: TRBV12-3/TRBV12-4
J gene: TRBJ2-5
clone size: .
CDR3 protein: CASRRDFGETQYF
CDR3 DNA: TGTGCCAGCAGGAGGGACTTCGGGGAGACCCAGTACTTC

D gene: TRBD2
CDR3 length: 15
V gene: TRBV7-9
J gene: TRBJ2-1
clone size: once
CDR3 protein: CASSLELAGNNEQFF
CDR3 DNA: TGTGCCAGCAGCTTAGAACTAGCGGGGAACAATGAGCAGTTCTTC

D gene: TRBD1
CDR3 length: 14
V gene: TRBV2
J gene: TRBJ1-2
clone size: .
CDR3 protein: CASSATTGSYGYTF
CDR3 DNA: TGTGCCAGCAGTGCAACGACAGGGTCCTATGGCTACACCTTC

D gene: .
CDR3 length: 14
V gene: TRBV10-3
J gene: TRBJ1-5
clone size: .
CDR3 protein: CAISVDSSNQPQHF
CDR3 DNA: TGTGCCATCAGTGTGGACTCTAGCAATCAGCCCCAGCATTTT

D gene: .
CDR3 length: 14
V gene: TRBV28
J gene: TRBJ2-7
clone size: .
CDR3 protein: CASSLSVAGREQYF
CDR3 DNA: TGTGCCAGCAGTTTAAGTGTGGCGGGGCGCGAGCAGTACTTC

D gene: TRBD1
CDR3 length: 15
V gene: TRBV28
J gene: TRBJ1-4
clone size: .
CDR3 protein: CASRPGTGDNEKLFF
CDR3 DNA: TGTGCCAGCAGGCCCGGGACAGGTGATAATGAAAAACTGTTTTTT

D gene: .
CDR3 length: 14
V gene: TRBV7-2
J gene: TRBJ2-3
clone size: .
CDR3 protein: CASSLTQPTDTQYF
CDR3 DNA: TGTGCCAGCAGCTTGACACAGCCCACAGATACGCAGTATTTT

D gene: .
CDR3 length: 14
V gene: TRBV7-7
J gene: TRBJ2-2
clone size: once
CDR3 protein: CASSYRQNTGELFF
CDR3 DNA: TGTGCCAGCAGCTACCGACAGAACACCGGGGAGCTGTTTTTT

D gene: .
CDR3 length: 16
V gene: TRBV5-4
J gene: TRBJ1-4
clone size: .
CDR3 protein: CASSLKRGSGIEKLFF
CDR3 DNA: TGTGCCAGCAGCCTGAAGCGGGGATCGGGTATTGAAAAACTGTTTTTT

D gene: TRBD1
CDR3 length: 15
V gene: TRBV28
J gene: TRBJ1-5
clone size: .
CDR3 protein: CASRNTGVSNQPQHF
CDR3 DNA: TGTGCCAGCAGAAACACAGGGGTAAGTAATCAGCCCCAGCATTTT

D gene: .
CDR3 length: 12
V gene: TRBV5-4
J gene: TRBJ2-7
clone size: .
CDR3 protein: CASSLGQYEQYF
CDR3 DNA: TGTGCCAGCAGCTTGGGGCAGTACGAGCAGTACTTC

D gene: TRBD2
CDR3 length: 14
V gene: TRBV5-1
J gene: TRBJ2-7
clone size: once
CDR3 protein: CASSTTSGSGETGF
CDR3 DNA: TGCGCCAGCAGCACAACTAGCGGGAGCGGAGAAACCGGCTTC

D gene: TRBD2
CDR3 length: 16
V gene: TRBV5-1
J gene: TRBJ2-1
clone size: few
CDR3 protein: CASTYLAGGSYNEQFF
CDR3 DNA: TGCGCCAGCACCTACCTGGCGGGAGGGTCCTACAATGAGCAGTTCTTC

D gene: TRBD1
CDR3 length: 18
V gene: TRBV19
J gene: TRBJ2-3
clone size: .
CDR3 protein: CASSKTGGRRRQTDTQYF
CDR3 DNA: TGTGCCAGTAGTAAGACAGGGGGGCGCCGCCGTCAAACAGATACGCAGTATTTT

D gene: .
CDR3 length: 15
V gene: TRBV19
J gene: TRBJ1-1
clone size: .
CDR3 protein: CASSIGKQGRTEAFF
CDR3 DNA: TGTGCCAGTAGTATAGGGAAGCAGGGGAGAACTGAAGCTTTCTTT